This T cell receptor beta chain was profiled in a study of T cell responses to AZD1222 COVID-19 vaccine. Losses at the gene ends were 6 bases for V and 8 bases for J; bases not matched to a gene: 13. The CDR3 spans 15 residues. Germline V gene lookup returns CDR1 KGHSH and CDR2 LQKENI. The assay was immunoSEQ multiplex PCR, and TCRdb's table has in-frame clones only and misses some. The table records roughly 180,000 clones, around 93% of them present only once. In its sample, this clone was seen a few times. This material consisted of peripheral blood, taken on day 0 of AZD1222 vaccination. The receptor was derived from an adult in good health. This rearrangement joins TRBV18 to TRBJ2-1, with 7 bases identical to TRBD1. The CDR3 DNA sequence: TGTGCCAGCTCGCAGGGCATATTTGGGACAGATGAGCAGTTCTTC. Amino acids: CASSQGIFGTDEQFF.